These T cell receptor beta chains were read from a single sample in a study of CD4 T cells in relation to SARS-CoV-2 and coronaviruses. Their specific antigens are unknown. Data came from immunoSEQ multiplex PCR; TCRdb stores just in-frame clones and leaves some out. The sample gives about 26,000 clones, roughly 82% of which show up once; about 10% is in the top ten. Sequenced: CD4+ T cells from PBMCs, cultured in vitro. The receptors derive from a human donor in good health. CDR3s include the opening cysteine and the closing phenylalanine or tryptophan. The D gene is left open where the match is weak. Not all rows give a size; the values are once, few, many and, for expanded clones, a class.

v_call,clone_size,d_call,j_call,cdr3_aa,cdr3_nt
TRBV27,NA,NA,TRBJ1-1,CASSTSPARNTEAFF,TGTGCCAGCAGTACCTCCCCAGCCAGGAACACTGAAGCTTTCTTT
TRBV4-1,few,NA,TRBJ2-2,CASGSRLSNTGELFF,TGCGCCAGCGGGAGTCGACTATCCAACACCGGGGAGCTGTTTTTT
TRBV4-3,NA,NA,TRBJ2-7,CASSQARETEQYF,TGCGCCAGCAGCCAAGCGAGGGAGACCGAGCAGTACTTC
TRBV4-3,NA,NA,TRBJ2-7,CASSQDRKPYEQYF,TGCGCCAGCAGCCAAGATCGTAAACCCTACGAGCAGTACTTC
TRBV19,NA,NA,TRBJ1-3,CASSIRLRSAGNTIYF,TGTGCCAGTAGTATCCGCCTGCGGTCTGCTGGAAACACCATATATTTT
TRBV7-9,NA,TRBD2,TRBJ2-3,CASSFSGIEGTDTQYF,TGTGCCAGCAGCTTTAGCGGGATCGAGGGCACAGATACGCAGTATTTT
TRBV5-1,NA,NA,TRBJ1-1,CASSLSVSFNTEAFF,TGCGCCAGCAGCTTGTCGGTGTCTTTCAACACTGAAGCTTTCTTT
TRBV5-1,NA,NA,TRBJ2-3,CASQLLDTQYF,TGCGCCAGCCAGCTACTTGATACGCAGTATTTT
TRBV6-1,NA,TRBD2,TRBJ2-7,CASSETGGIPYEQYF,TGTGCCAGCAGTGAAACGGGGGGTATCCCCTACGAGCAGTACTTC
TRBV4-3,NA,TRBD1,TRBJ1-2,CASSPRDRSMGYTF,TGCGCCAGCAGCCCCCGGGACAGGTCTATGGGCTACACCTTC
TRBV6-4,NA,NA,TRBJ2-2,CASSDSTLRVAGELFF,TGTGCCAGCAGTGACTCGACCCTGCGGGTGGCCGGGGAGCTGTTTTTT
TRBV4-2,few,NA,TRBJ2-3,CATREWSTDTQYF,TGTGCCACTCGGGAGTGGAGCACAGATACGCAGTATTTT
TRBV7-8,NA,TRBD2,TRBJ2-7,CASSQSGGYEQYF,TGTGCCAGCAGCCAGAGCGGGGGGTACGAGCAGTACTTC
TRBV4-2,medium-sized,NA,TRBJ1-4,CASSQDRGANEKLFF,TGTGCCAGCAGCCAAGATCGGGGGGCAAATGAAAAACTGTTTTTT
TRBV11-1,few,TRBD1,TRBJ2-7,CASSPRDRGVYEQYF,TGTGCCAGCAGCCCCCGGGACAGGGGAGTCTACGAGCAGTACTTC
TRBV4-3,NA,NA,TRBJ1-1,CASSQETWGTEAFF,TGCGCCAGCAGCCAAGAGACCTGGGGGACTGAAGCTTTCTTT
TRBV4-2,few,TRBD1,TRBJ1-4,CASSRGQGYEKLFF,TGTGCCAGCAGCCGGGGACAGGGGTACGAAAAACTGTTTTTT